The TCR beta chain under discussion was sequenced for a study of CD8 T cells in Susac syndrome. For the study at large: Each patient with Susac syndrome, at the time of blood draw, was therapy-naive, on corticosteroids, or on intravenous immunoglobulin alone.

TCR beta sequencing covered blood CD8+ and CD4+ T cells. Random hexamers primed reverse transcription of roughly 0.5 to 1 ug RNA. TCRdb passed the immunoSEQ multiplex PCR reads through MiXCR, listing each CDR3 protein once. The sample contains more than 100,000 distinct CDR3 sequences, 85% to 95% of which appear only once. The V and J ends lost 5 bases and 5 bases respectively, with 19 bases between them. Germline CDR1 and CDR2: MNHEY and SVGAGI. The CDR3 length is 15 residues. Input material: CD8+ T cells from PBMCs. J is TRBJ2-7 and V is TRBV6-5, with D possibly TRBD2 on 6 matching bases. This TCR was sampled from a human donor with Susac syndrome. CDR3 DNA sequence: TGTGCCAGCAGTCCCGGGATCCGGGGGAACCACGAGCAGTACTTC. This translates into CASSPGIRGNHEQYF.